This T cell receptor (beta chain) was identified in a study of blood T cell repertoires in COVID-19. Study background: Samples came from the United States, Italy and Spain, spanning acute and convalescent COVID-19.

The CDR3 has 15 residues. The germline gives CDR1 MDHEN, CDR2 SYDVKM. J gave up 3 bases and V 5 bases, and 6 bases lay outside the gene matches. In the authors' methods: The authors estimated nucleated cell counts from reference gene primer amplification. Libraries were prepared by immunoSEQ multiplex PCR; TCRdb keeps only in-frame clonotypes and omits some of them. That table is the source of V, J and clone size, and D and trimming were worked out from the DNA. The sample includes roughly 88,000 clones, 65% to 90% seen only once; the top ten take about 15%. The rearrangement joins TRBV28 to TRBJ2-2, with 7 bases identical to TRBD1. What was sequenced was peripheral blood. The clonotype was recovered from a woman over 75 with active or convalescent COVID-19. The CDR3 DNA sequence: TGTGCCAGCAGTGAAGGGACAGATTACACCGGGGAGCTGTTTTTT. Encoded protein: CASSEGTDYTGELFF.